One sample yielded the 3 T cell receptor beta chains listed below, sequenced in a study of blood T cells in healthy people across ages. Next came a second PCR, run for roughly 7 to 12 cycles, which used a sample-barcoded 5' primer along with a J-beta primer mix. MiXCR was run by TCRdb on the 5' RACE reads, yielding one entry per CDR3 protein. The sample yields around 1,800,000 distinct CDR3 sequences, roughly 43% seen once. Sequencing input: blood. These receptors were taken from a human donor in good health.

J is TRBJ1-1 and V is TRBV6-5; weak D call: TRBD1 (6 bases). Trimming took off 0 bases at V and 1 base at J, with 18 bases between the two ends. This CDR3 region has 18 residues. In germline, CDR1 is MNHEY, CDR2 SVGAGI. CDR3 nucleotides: TGTGCCAGCAGTTACTCGTTAGTGTGGGGGGCGCGGAACACTGAAGCTTTCTTT. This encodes CASSYSLVWGARNTEAFF.

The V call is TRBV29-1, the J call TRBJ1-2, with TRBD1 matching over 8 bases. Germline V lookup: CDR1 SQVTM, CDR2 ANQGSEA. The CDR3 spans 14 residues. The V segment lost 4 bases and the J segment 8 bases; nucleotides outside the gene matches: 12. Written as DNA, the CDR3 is TGCAGCGTTGGAAGGCAGGGGGCGGGGGAAGGCTACACCTTC. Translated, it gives CSVGRQGAGEGYTF. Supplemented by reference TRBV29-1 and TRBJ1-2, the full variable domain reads SAVISQKPSRDICQRGTSLTIQCQVDSQVTMMFWYRQQPGQSLTLIATANQGSEATYESGFVIDKFPISRPNLTFSTLTVSNMSPEDSSIYLCSVGRQGAGEGYTFGSGTRLTVV.

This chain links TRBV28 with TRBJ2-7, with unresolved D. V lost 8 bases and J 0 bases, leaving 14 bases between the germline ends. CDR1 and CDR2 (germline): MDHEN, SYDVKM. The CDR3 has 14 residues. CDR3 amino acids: CASGPLGSSYEQYF. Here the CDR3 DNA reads TGTGCCAGCGGCCCCCTTGGCTCCTCCTACGAGCAGTACTTC.